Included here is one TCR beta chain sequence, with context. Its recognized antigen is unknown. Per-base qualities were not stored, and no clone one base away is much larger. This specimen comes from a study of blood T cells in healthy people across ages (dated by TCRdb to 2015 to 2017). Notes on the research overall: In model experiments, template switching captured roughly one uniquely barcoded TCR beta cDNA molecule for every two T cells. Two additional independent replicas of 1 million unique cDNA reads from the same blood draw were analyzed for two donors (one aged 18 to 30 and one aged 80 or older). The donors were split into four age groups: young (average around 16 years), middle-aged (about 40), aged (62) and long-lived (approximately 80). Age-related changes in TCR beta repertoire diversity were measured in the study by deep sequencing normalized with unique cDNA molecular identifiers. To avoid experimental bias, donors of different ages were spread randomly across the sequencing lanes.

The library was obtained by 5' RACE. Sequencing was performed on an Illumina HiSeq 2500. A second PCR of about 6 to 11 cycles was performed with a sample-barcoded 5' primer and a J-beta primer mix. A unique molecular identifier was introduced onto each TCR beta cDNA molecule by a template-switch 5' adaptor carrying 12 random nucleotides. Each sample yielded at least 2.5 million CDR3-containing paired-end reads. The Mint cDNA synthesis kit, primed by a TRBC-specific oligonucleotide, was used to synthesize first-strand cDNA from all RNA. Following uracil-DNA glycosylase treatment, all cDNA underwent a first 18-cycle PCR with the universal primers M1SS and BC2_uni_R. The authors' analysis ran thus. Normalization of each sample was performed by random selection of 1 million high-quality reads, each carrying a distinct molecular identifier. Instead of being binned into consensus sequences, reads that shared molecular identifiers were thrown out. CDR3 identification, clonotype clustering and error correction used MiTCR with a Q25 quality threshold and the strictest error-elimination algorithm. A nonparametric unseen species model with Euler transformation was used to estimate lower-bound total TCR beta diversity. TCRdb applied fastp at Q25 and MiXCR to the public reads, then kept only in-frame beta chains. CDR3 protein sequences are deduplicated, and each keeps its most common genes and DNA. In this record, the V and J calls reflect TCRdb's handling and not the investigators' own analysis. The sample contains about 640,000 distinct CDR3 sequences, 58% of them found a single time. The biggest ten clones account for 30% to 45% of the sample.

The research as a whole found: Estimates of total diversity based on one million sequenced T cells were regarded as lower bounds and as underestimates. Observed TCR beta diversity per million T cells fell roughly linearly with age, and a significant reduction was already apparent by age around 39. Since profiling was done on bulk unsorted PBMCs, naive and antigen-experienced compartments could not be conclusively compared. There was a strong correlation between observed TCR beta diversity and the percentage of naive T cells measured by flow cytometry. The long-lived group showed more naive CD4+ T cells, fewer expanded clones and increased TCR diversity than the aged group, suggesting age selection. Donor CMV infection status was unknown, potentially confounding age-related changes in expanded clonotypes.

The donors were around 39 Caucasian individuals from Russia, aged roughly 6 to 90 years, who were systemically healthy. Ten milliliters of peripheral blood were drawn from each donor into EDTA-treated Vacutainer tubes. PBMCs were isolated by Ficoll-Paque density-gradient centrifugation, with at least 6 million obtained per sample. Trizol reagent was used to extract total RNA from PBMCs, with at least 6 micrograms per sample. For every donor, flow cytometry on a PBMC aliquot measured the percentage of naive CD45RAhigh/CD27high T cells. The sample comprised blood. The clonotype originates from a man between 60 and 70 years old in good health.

The base sequence is TGCAGTGCTAGAGACGAGACAGGTGGTGGGCCCCAGCATTTT. Its product reads: CSARDETGGGPQHF. Rearrangement joined TRBV20-1 to TRBJ1-5, with TRBD1 tentatively as D gene (6 bases match). V is pared back by 0 bases and J by 9 bases, with 15 bases lying between the germline termini. The CDR3 numbers 14 residues from cysteine through phenylalanine. Just CDR3 DNA is preserved here, 42 bases in frame from base 1. According to the germline V gene (reference sequence), CDR1 reads DFQATT and CDR2 reads SNEGSKA.